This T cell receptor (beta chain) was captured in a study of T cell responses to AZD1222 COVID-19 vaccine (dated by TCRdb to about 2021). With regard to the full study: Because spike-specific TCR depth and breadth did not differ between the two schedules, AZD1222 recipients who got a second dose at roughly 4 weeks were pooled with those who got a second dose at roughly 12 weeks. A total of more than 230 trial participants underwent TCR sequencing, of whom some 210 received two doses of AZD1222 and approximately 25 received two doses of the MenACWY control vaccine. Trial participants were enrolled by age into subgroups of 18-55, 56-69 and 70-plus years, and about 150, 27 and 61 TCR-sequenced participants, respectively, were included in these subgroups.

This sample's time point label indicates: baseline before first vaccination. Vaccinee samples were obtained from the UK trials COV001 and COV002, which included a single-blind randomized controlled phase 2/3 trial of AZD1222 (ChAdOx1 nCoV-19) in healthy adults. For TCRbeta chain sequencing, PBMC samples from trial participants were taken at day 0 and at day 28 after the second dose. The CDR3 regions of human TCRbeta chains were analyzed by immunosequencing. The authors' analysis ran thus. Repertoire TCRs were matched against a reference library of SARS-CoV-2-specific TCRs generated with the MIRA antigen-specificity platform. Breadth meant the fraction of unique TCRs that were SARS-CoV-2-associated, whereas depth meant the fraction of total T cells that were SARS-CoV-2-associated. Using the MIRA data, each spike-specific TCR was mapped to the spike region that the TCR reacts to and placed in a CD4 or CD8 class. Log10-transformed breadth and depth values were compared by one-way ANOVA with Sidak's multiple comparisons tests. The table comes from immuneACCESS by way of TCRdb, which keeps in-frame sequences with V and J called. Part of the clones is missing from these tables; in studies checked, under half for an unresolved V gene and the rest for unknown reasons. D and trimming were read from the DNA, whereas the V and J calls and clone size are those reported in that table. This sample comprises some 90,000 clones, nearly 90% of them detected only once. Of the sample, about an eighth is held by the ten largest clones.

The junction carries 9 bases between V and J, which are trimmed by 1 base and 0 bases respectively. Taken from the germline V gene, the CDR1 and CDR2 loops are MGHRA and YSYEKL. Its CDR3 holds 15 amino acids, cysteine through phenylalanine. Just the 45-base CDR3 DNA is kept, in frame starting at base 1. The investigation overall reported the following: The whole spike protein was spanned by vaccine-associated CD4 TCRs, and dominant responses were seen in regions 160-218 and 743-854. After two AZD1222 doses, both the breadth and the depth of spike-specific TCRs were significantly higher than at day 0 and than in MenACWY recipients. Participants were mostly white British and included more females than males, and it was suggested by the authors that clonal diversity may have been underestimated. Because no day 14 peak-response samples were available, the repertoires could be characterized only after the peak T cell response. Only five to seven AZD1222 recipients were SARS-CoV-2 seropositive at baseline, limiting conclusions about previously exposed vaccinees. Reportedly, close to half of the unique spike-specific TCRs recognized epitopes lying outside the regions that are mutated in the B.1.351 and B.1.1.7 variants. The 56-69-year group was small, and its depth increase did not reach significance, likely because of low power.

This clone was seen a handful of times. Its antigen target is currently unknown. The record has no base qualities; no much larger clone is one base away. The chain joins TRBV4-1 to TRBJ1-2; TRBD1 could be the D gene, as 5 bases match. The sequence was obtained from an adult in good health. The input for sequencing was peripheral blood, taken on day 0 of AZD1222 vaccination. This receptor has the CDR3 CASSQGGGTNYGYTF. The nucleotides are TGCGCCAGCAGCCAAGGCGGGGGAACTAACTATGGCTACACCTTC.